The 11 T cell receptor beta chains in this list originate from one sample, sequenced in a study of CD8 T cells in ankylosing spondylitis. TCRdb passed the 5' RACE reads through MiXCR, listing each CDR3 protein once. The sample holds roughly 200,000 distinct CDR3 sequences, around 13% seen once. Specimen: blood, either unsorted or a sorted T cell fraction (not recorded which). The receptors here all came from a male donor with ankylosing spondylitis or in good health (not recorded which).

This clonotype was observed a few times. V and J are TRBV5-1 and TRBJ1-6; no clear D gene. This CDR3 has 14 residues. CDR1 is SGHRS and CDR2 is YFSETQ in the germline V gene. The V and J ends lost 0 bases and 10 bases respectively, with 11 bases between them. CDR3 protein: CASSLDGEGSPLHF. The DNA of the CDR3 is TGCGCCAGCAGCTTGGACGGAGAAGGGTCACCCCTCCACTTT.

A few counts support this clonotype. This chain connects TRBV27 to TRBJ1-5; D is unresolved. The CDR3 covers 11 residues. Germline V gene lookup returns CDR1 MNHEY and CDR2 SMNVEV (reference sequence). Trimming cost V 4 bases and J 7 bases, with 5 bases left between them. The CDR3 loop reads CASSCEQPQHF. The CDR3 DNA is TGTGCCAGCAGTTGCGAACAGCCCCAGCATTTT.

The chain combines TRBV9 with TRBJ1-1, with a weak D call TRBD1 (6 bases). Trimming shortened V by 0 bases and J by 0 bases, and 15 bases separated the two germline ends. CDR1 and CDR2 (germline): SGDLS, YYNGEE. The CDR3 sequence is 17 residues long. The CDR3: CASSVVVWGQMNTEAFF. The DNA for the CDR3 is TGTGCCAGCAGCGTAGTTGTGTGGGGGCAAATGAACACTGAAGCTTTCTTT. Using reference TRBV9 and TRBJ1-1 for the parts outside the CDR3, the full variable domain is DSGVTQTPKHLITATGQRVTLRCSPRSGDLSVYWYQQSLDQGLQFLIQYYNGEERAKGNILERFSAQQFPDLHSELNLSSLELGDSALYFCASSVVVWGQMNTEAFFGQGTRLTVV.

This clonotype was observed at least ten times. The chain carries TRBV5-6 and TRBJ1-5, with 7 bases lining up with TRBD1. The CDR3 runs to 17 residues. With V trimmed by 7 bases and J by 0 bases, 13 bases remained unmatched. Germline CDR1 and CDR2: SGHDT and YYEEEE. CDR3 DNA: TGTGCCAGCGAGTCTTCCCGACAGGGTATTAGCAATCAGCCCCAGCATTTT. It specifies CASESSRQGISNQPQHF.

The chain combines TRBV4-2 with TRBJ2-1; TRBD2 matches 7 bases. Trimming removed 0 bases from V and 5 bases from J; junction bases left unmatched: 7. Looked up from germline, CDR1 is LGHNA and CDR2 is YNFKEQ. This CDR3 contains 16 residues. Here the CDR3 reads CASSQDLGGGHNEQFF. The CDR3 region has the DNA TGTGCCAGCAGCCAAGATTTGGGGGGGGGTCACAATGAGCAGTTCTTC.

The chain employs TRBV11-2 and TRBJ2-7; the D gene could be TRBD1 or TRBD2 (5 bases each). Germline loops: CDR1 SGHAT, CDR2 FQNNGV. V was cut by 3 bases and J by 0 bases, with 9 bases left in between. There are 14 residues in the CDR3. The CDR3 spells CASSLGPLSYEQYF. CDR3 bases: TGTGCCAGCAGCTTGGGACCCCTCTCCTACGAGCAGTACTTC.

This clonotype was found a few times. The rearrangement uses TRBV4-2 and TRBJ2-7, with D tentatively TRBD1 or TRBD2 (5 bases each). Germline lookup yields CDR1 LGHNA and CDR2 YNFKEQ. This CDR3 region has 15 residues. Trimming took 1 base from V and 2 from J, leaving 12 bases between them. CDR3 protein: CASSQAGTLTYEQYF. The DNA for the CDR3 is TGTGCCAGCAGCCAAGCCGGGACGCTAACCTACGAGCAGTACTTC.

J is TRBJ2-3 and V is TRBV3-1; D tentatively reads TRBD1 or TRBD2 (5 bases each). In germline, CDR1 is LGHDT, CDR2 YNNKEL (reference sequence). The CDR3 is 14 amino acids. Deletions cut 7 bases from V and 3 bases from J, with 14 bases between. The CDR3: CASKDAGSTDTQYF. The CDR3, as DNA: TGTGCCAGCAAGGATGCAGGGAGTACAGATACGCAGTATTTT.

This clonotype was seen many times. The chain combines TRBV6-5 with TRBJ1-2; TRBD1 agrees at 8 bases. The germline gives CDR1 MNHEY, CDR2 SVGAGI. Losses at the gene ends were 0 bases for V and 3 bases for J; bases not matched to a gene: 6. The CDR3 loop spans 16 amino acids. CDR3 DNA: TGTGCCAGCAGTTACTCGATCGCAGGGGGCGACTATGGCTACACCTTC. It specifies CASSYSIAGGDYGYTF.

This clonotype was seen only a few times. The chain is built from TRBV4-1 and TRBJ2-7, with D perhaps matching TRBD1 or TRBD2 (6 bases each). V was shortened by 0 bases and J by 0 bases, with 12 bases between the two germline ends. In germline, CDR1 is MGHRA, CDR2 YSYEKL. This CDR3 has 16 amino acids. CDR3 nucleotides: TGCGCCAGCAGCCAAGATCCCAAGGGGGGCTCCTACGAGCAGTACTTC. Encoded protein: CASSQDPKGGSYEQYF.

The sample holds a few counts of this clonotype. This sequence joins TRBV7-9 and TRBJ2-7; D might be TRBD1 (6 bases). Germline V gene data show CDR1 as SEHNR and CDR2 as FQNEAQ (reference sequence). Trimming cost V 5 bases and J 2 bases, with 16 bases left between them. This CDR3 is built from 15 residues. The CDR3 spells CASSAGTLTAYEQYF. In DNA form, the CDR3 reads TGTGCCAGCAGCGCAGGGACACTTACCGCCTACGAGCAGTACTTC.